This TCR beta chain was identified in a study of blood T cell repertoires in COVID-19. CDR3 length equals 11 residues. Repertoires were generated with immunoSEQ multiplex PCR, while TCRdb's copy carries only in-frame clones and drops some. The data hold tens of thousands of clones, with approximately 84% observed a single time. This sequence was found in a man in his fifties or sixties with COVID-19, enrolled during active disease. The rearrangement uses TRBV21-1 and TRBJ1-1; TRBD1, the table's D call, lacks a check against the DNA. TRBV21-1 constitutes a pseudogene. Sample: peripheral blood. CDR3 loop: CASSNRTEAFF. DNA of the CDR3: TGTGCCAGCAGCAACAGGACTGAAGCTTTCTTT.